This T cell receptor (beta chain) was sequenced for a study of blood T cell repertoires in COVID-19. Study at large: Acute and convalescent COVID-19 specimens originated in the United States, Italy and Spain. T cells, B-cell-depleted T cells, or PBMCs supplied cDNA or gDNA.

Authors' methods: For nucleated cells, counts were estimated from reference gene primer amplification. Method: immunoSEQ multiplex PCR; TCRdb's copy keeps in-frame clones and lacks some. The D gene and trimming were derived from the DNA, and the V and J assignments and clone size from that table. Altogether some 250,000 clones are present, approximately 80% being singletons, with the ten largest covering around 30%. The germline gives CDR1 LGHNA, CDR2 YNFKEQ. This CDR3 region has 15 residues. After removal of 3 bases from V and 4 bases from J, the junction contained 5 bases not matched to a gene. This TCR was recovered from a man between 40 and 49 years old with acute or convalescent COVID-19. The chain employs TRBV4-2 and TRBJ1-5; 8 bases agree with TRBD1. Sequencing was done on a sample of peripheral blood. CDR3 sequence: CASSQDRASNQPQHF. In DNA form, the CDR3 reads TGTGCCAGCAGCCAGGACAGGGCGAGTAATCAGCCCCAGCATTTT.